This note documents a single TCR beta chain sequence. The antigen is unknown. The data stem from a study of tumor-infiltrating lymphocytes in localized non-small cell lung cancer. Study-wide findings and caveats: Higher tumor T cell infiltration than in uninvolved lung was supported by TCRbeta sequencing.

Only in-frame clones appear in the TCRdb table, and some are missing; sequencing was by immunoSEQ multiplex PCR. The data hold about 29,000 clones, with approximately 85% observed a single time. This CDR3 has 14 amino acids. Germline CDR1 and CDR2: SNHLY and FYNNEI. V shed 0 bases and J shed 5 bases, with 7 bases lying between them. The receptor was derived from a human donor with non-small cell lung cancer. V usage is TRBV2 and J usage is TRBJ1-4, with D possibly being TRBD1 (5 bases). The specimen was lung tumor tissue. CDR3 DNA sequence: TGTGCCAGCAGTGAAGCACAGGTGAATGAAAAACTGTTTTTT. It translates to CASSEAQVNEKLFF.